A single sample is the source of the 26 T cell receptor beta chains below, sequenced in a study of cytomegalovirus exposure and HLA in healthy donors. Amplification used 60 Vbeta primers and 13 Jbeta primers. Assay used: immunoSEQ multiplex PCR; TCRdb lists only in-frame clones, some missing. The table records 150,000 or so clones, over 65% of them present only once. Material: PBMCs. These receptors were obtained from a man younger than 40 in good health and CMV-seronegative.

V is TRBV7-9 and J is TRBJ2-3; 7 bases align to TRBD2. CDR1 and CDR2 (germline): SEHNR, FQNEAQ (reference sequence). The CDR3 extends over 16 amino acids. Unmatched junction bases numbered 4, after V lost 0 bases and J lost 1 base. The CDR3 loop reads CASSLARLAGTDTQYF. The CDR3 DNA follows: TGTGCCAGCAGCTTAGCGCGACTAGCCGGCACAGATACGCAGTATTTT.

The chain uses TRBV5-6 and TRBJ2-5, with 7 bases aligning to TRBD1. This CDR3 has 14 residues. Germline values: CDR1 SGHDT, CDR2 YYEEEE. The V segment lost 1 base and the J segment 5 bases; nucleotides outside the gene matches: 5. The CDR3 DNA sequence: TGTGCCAGCAGCTTGCCGACAGGGCGGGAGACCCAGTACTTC. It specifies CASSLPTGRETQYF.

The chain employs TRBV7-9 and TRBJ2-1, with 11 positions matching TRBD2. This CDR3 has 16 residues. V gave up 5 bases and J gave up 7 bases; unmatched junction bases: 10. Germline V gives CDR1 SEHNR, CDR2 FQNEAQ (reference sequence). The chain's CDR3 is CASSPTSGELKNEQFF. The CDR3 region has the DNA TGTGCCAGCAGCCCGACTAGCGGGGAGCTAAAGAATGAGCAGTTCTTC.

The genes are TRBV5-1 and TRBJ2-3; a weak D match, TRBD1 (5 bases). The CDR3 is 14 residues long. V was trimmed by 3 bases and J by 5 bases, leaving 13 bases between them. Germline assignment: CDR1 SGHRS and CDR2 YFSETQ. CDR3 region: CASSWGGSGDTQYF. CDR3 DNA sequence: TGCGCCAGCAGCTGGGGCGGTTCTGGAGATACGCAGTATTTT.

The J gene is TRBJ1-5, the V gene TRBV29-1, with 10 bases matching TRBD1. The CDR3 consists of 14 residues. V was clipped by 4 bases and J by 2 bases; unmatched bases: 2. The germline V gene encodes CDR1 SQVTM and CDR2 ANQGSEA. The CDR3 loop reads CSVGGTGGNQPQHF. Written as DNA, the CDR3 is TGCAGCGTTGGAGGGACAGGGGGCAATCAGCCCCAGCATTTT.

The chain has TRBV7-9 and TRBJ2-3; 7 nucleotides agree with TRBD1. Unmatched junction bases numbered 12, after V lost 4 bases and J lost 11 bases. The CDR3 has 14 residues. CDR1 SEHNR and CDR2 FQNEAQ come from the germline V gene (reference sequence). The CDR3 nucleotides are TGTGCCAGCAGCTCGACAGGGCCTCAAGGGGGGCAGTATTTT. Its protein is CASSSTGPQGGQYF.

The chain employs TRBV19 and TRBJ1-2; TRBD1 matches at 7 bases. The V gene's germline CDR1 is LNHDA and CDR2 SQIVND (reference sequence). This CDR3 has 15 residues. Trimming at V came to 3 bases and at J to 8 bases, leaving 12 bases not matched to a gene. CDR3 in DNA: TGTGCCAGTAGTATTGGAGGTAGGGGGCGACGGGGCTACACCTTC. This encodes CASSIGGRGRRGYTF.

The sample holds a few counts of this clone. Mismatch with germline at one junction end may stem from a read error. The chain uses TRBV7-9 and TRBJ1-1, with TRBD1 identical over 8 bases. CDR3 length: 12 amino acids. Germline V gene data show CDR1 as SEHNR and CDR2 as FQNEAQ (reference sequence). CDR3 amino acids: CSSSFTGGEAFF. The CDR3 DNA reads TGTTCCAGCAGCTTTACAGGGGGGGAAGCTTTCTTT.

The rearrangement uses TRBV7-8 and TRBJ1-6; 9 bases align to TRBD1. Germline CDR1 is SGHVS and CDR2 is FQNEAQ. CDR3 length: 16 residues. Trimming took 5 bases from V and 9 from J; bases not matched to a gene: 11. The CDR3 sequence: CASSPRGTGISSPLHF. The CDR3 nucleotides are TGTGCCAGCAGCCCCAGAGGGACAGGGATCAGTTCACCCCTCCACTTT.

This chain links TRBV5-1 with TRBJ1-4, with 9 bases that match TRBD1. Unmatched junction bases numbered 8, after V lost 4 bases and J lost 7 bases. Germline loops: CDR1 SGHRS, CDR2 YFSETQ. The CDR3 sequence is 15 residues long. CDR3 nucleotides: TGCGCCAGCAGCGCCGGGACAGGGAGTCCTGAAAAACTGTTTTTT. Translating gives CASSAGTGSPEKLFF.

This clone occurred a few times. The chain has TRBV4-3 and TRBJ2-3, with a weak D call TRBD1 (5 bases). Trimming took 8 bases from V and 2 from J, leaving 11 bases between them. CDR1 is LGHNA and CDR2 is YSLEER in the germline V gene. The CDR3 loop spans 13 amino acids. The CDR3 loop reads CASGLGPTDTQYF. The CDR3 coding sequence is TGCGCCAGCGGCCTGGGGCCCACAGATACGCAGTATTTT.

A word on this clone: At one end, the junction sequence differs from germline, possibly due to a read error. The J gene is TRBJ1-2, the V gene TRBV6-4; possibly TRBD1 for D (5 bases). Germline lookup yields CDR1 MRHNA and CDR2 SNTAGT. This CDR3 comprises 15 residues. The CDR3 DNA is TGTGCCAGCAGTGACTCGATACCAGGGAACTATGGCTACCCCTTC. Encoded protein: CASSDSIPGNYGYPF.

CDR3 amino acids: CASSLEGGGYTF. The CDR3 region has the DNA TGTGCCAGCAGCTTAGAGGGGGGGGGCTACACCTTC. The V gene is TRBV7-9, the J gene TRBJ1-2; weak D call: TRBD1 (6 bases). The V gene lost 1 base and the J gene lost 8 bases, with 8 bases spanning the gap. CDR3 length: 12 residues. Looked up from germline, CDR1 is SEHNR and CDR2 is FQNEAQ (reference sequence).

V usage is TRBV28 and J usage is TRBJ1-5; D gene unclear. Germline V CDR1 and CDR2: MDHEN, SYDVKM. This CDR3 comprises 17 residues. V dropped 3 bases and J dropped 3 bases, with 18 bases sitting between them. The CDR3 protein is CASSLGYRRIFNQPQHF. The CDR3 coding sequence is TGTGCCAGCAGTTTGGGTTATAGGAGGATCTTCAATCAGCCCCAGCATTTT.

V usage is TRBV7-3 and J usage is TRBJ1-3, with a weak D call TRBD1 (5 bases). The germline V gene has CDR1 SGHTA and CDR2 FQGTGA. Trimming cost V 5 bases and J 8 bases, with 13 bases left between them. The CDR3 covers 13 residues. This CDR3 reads CASSPRRGDTIYF. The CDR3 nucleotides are TGTGCCAGCAGCCCCAGGCGGGGGGACACCATATATTTT.

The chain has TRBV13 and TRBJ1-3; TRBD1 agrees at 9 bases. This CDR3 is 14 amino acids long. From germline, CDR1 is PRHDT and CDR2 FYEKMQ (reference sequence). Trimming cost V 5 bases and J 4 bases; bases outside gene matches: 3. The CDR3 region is CASSTGQGGNTIYF. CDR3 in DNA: TGTGCCAGCAGCACTGGACAGGGGGGAAACACCATATATTTT.

Here the CDR3 DNA reads TGTGCCAGTAGTATAGATTCAGGAGGTATGAGCACAGATACGCAGTATTTT. Protein: CASSIDSGGMSTDTQYF. The rearrangement links TRBV19 to TRBJ2-3; a weak D match, TRBD2 (5 bases). The germline V gene encodes CDR1 LNHDA and CDR2 SQIVND (reference sequence). The CDR3 is 17 residues long. Trimming removed 0 bases at V and 0 bases at J, with 13 bases between.

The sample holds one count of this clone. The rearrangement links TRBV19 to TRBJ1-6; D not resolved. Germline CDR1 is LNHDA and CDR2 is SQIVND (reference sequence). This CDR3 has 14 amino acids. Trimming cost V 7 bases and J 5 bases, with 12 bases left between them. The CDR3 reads CASTDGMHNSPLHF. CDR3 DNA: TGTGCCAGTACCGACGGGATGCATAATTCACCCCTCCACTTT.

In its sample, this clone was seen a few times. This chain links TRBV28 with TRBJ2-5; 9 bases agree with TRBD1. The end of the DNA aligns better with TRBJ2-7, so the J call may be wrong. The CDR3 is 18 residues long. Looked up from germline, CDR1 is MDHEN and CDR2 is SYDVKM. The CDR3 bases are TGTGCCAGCAGTCTTCTTCGACTTCCGGGACAGGGACGCTACGAGCAGTACTTC. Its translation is CASSLLRLPGQGRYEQYF.

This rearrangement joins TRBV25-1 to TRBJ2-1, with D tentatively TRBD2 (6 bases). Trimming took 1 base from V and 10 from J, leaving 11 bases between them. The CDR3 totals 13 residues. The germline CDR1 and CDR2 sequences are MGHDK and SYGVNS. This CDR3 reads CASSELAVGEQFF. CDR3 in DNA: TGTGCCAGCAGTGAATTAGCGGTCGGGGAGCAGTTCTTC. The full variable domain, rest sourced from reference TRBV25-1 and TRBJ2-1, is EADIYQTPRYLVIGTGKKITLECSQTMGHDKMYWYQQDPGMELHLIHYSYGVNSTEKGDLSSESTVSRIRTEHFPLTLESARPSHTSQYLCASSELAVGEQFFGPGTRLTVL.

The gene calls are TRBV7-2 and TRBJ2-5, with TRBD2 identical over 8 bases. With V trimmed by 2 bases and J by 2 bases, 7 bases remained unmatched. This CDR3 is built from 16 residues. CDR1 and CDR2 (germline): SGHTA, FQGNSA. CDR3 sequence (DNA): TGTGCCAGCAGCTTATCGTACGGGAGGGGTCAAGAGACCCAGTACTTC. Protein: CASSLSYGRGQETQYF.

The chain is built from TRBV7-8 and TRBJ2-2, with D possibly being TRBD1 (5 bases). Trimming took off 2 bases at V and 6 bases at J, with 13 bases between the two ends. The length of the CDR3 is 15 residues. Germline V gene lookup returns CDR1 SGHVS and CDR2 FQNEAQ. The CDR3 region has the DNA TGTGCCAGCAGCTTACGCAGGGAAGGGTCCGGGGAGCTGTTTTTT. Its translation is CASSLRREGSGELFF.

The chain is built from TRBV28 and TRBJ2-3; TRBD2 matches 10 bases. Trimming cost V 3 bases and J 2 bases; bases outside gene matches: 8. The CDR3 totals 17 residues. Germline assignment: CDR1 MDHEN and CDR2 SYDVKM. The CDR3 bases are TGTGCCAGCAGTTTTCGGACTAGCGGTTCTTACACAGATACGCAGTATTTT. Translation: CASSFRTSGSYTDTQYF. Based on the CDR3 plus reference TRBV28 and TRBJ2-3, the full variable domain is DVKVTQSSRYLVKRTGEKVFLECVQDMDHENMFWYRQDPGLGLRLIYFSYDVKMKEKGDIPEGYSVSREKKERFSLILESASTNQTSMYLCASSFRTSGSYTDTQYFGPGTRLTVL.

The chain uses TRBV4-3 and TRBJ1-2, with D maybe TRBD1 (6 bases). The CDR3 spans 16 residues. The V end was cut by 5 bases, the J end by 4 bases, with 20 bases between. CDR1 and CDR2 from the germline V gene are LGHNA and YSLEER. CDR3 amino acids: CASSARTTGEFYGYTF. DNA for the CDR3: TGCGCCAGCAGCGCCCGAACGACAGGCGAATTCTATGGCTACACCTTC.

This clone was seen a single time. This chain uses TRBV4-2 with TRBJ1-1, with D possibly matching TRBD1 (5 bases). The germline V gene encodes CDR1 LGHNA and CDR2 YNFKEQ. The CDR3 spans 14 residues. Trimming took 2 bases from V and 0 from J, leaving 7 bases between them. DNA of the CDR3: TGTGCCAGCAGCCAAACAGGTATGAACACTGAAGCTTTCTTT. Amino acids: CASSQTGMNTEAFF.

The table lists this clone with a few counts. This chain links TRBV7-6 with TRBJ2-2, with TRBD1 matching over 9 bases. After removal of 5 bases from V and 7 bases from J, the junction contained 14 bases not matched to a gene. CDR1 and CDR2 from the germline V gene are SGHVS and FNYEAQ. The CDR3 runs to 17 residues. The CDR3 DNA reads TGTGCCAGCAGCCACGGACAGGGGACCCTTGGATACGGGGAGCTGTTTTTT. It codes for CASSHGQGTLGYGELFF.